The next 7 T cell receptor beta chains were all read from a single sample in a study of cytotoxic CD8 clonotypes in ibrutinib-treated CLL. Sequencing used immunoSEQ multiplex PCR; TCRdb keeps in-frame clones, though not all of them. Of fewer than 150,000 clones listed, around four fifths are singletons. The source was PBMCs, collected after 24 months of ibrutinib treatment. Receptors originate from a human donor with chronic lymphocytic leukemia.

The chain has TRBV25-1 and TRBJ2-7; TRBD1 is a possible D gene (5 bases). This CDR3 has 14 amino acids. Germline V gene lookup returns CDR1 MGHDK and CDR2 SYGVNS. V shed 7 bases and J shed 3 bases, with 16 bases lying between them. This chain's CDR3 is CASTRLGDIYEQYF. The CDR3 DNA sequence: TGTGCCAGCACCAGATTAGGGGATATCTACGAGCAGTACTTC.

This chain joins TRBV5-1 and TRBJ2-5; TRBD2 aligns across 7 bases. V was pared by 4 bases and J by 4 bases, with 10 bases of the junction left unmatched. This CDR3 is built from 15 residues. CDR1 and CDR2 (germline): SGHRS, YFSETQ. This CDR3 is CASSEIAGRGETQYF. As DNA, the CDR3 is TGCGCCAGCAGCGAAATAGCGGGTAGGGGAGAGACCCAGTACTTC.

DNA for the CDR3: TGTGCCAGCAGCTCGAAAACTGGGGCCAACGTCCTGACTTTC. Its translation is CASSSKTGANVLTF. The chain carries TRBV5-4 and TRBJ2-6; no clear D. V lost 3 bases and J 2 bases, leaving 6 bases between the germline ends. CDR1 is SGHNT, CDR2 YYREEE, per germline (reference sequence). This CDR3 has 14 amino acids.

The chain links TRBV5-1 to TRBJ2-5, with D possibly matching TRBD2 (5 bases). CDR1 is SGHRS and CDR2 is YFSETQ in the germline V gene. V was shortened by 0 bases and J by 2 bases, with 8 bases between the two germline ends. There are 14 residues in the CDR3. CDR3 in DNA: TGCGCCAGCAGCTTGGGGACGGGACAAGAGACCCAGTACTTC. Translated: CASSLGTGQETQYF. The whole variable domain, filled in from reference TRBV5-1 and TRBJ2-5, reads KAGVTQTPRYLIKTRGQQVTLSCSPISGHRSVSWYQQTPGQGLQFLFEYFSETQRNKGNFPGRFSGRQFSNSRSEMNVSTLELGDSALYLCASSLGTGQETQYFGPGTRLLVL.

In DNA form, the CDR3 reads TGTGCCAGCAGCTTAGAAAGGGTCAATTCACCCCTCCACTTT. It is translated as CASSLERVNSPLHF. This chain connects TRBV11-2 to TRBJ1-6; D not resolved. CDR3 length: 14 residues. Germline assignment: CDR1 SGHAT and CDR2 FQNNGV. V shed 0 bases and J shed 7 bases, with 7 bases lying between them.

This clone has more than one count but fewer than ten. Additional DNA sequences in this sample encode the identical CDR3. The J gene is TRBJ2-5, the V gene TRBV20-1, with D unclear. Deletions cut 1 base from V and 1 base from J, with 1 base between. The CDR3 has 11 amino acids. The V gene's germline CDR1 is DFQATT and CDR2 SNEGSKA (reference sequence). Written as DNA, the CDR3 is TGCAGTGCTAGAGGCCAAGAGACCCAGTACTTC. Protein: CSARGQETQYF.

The CDR3 sequence is CASSSIGHENTEAFF. The CDR3 DNA is TGTGCCAGCAGCTCGATCGGACACGAGAACACTGAAGCTTTCTTT. The rearrangement links TRBV7-9 to TRBJ1-1; tentatively, D is TRBD1 (5 bases). The CDR3 is 15 amino acids. V lost 4 bases to trimming and J lost 1 base, with 13 bases between them. Germline V gene data show CDR1 as SEHNR and CDR2 as FQNEAQ (reference sequence).